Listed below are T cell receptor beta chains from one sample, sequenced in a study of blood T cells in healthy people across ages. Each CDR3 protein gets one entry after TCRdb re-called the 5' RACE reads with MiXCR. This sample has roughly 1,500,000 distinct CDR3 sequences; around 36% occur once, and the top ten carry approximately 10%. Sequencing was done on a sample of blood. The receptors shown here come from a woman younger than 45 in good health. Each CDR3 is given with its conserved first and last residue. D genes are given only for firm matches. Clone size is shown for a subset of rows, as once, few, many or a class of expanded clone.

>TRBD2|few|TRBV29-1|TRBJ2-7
CSVIKTGLGYEQYF
TGCAGCGTAATAAAAACGGGACTAGGGTACGAGCAGTACTTC
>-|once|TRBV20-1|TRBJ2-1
CSARDLGTGLPNEQFF
TGCAGTGCTAGAGATCTTGGAACGGGTCTGCCAAATGAGCAGTTCTTC
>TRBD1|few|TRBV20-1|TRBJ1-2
CSASRGGLSDYTF
TGCAGTGCTAGTCGAGGGGGCTTGAGTGACTACACCTTC
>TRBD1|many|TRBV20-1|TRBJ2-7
CSAGQGAHKTDEQYF
TGCAGTGCCGGACAGGGGGCGCATAAGACGGACGAGCAGTACTTC
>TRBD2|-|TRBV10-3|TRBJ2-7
CAISEPGLVWREQYF
TGTGCCATCAGTGAGCCTGGACTAGTATGGCGCGAGCAGTACTTC
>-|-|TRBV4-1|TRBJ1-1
CASSQTWGVNTEAFF
TGCGCCAGCAGCCAAACATGGGGGGTAAACACTGAAGCTTTCTTT
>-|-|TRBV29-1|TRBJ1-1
CSATLWNTEAFF
TGCAGCGCCACATTGTGGAACACTGAAGCTTTCTTT
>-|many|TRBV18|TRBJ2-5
CASSPQGPQETQYF
TGTGCCAGCAGCCCCCAGGGTCCCCAAGAGACCCAGTACTTC
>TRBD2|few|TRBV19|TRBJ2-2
CASSIDQAGEWAGELFF
TGTGCCAGTAGTATAGACCAAGCGGGAGAATGGGCCGGGGAGCTGTTTTTT
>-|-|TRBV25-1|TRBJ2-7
CASSDIRSSYEQYF
TGTGCCAGCAGTGATATCAGGAGCTCCTACGAGCAGTACTTC
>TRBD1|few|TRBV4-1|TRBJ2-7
CASRQRDSSYEQYF
TGCGCCAGCAGGCAACGGGACAGTTCCTACGAGCAGTACTTC
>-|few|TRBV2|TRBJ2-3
CASGTGDTQYF
TGTGCCAGCGGCACAGGGGATACGCAGTATTTT
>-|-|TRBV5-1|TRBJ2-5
CASSLGGGLGLETQYF
TGCGCCAGCAGCTTGGGAGGAGGCCTCGGGCTGGAGACCCAGTACTTC
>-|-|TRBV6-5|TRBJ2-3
CASSYSRGAADTQYF
TGTGCCAGCAGTTACTCGAGAGGGGCGGCGGATACGCAGTATTTT
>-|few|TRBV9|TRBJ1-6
CASSVEPSVGSPLHF
TGTGCCAGCAGCGTAGAACCATCAGTGGGTTCACCCCTCCACTTT
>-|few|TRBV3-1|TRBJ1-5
CASSHLGVKQPQHF
TGTGCCAGCAGCCATTTAGGGGTGAAACAGCCCCAGCATTTT
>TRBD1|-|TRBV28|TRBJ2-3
CASSLSQGEDTQYF
TGTGCCAGCAGTTTATCCCAGGGGGAAGATACGCAGTATTTT
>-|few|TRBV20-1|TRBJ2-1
CSARDNSKVYNEQFF
TGCAGTGCTAGAGATAATAGTAAGGTATACAATGAGCAGTTCTTC
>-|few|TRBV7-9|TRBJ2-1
CASSLALITSGQFF
TGTGCCAGCAGCTTAGCCCTAATTACATCGGGGCAGTTCTTC